The 21 T cell receptor beta chains given below trace back to one sample, sequenced in a study of blood T cell repertoires in COVID-19. Sequencing used immunoSEQ multiplex PCR; TCRdb keeps in-frame clones, though not all of them. The repertoire holds roughly 60,000 clones, approximately 86% seen once, with around 10% in the top ten. The source material was peripheral blood. Receptors were obtained from a human donor with acute or convalescent COVID-19. The donor label of this sample is uncertain.

This chain uses TRBV10-3 with TRBJ2-5; D may be TRBD1 (6 bases). The length of the CDR3 is 11 residues. The germline V gene has CDR1 ENHRY and CDR2 SYGVKD. V dropped 10 bases and J dropped 3 bases, with 9 bases sitting between them. CDR3 region: CATQGEETQYF. In nucleotides, the CDR3 is TGTGCCACACAGGGAGAAGAGACCCAGTACTTC.

The rearrangement joins TRBV9 to TRBJ1-2; D gene uncertain. In germline, CDR1 is SGDLS, CDR2 YYNGEE. V gave up 0 bases and J gave up 3 bases, with 9 bases separating them. The CDR3 length is 14 residues. In nucleotides, the CDR3 is TGTGCCAGCAGCGTAGCCCCGTCGGACTATGGCTACACCTTC. This encodes CASSVAPSDYGYTF.

This chain links TRBV7-8 with TRBJ2-7, with a possible D match to TRBD2 (5 bases). The CDR3 loop spans 16 amino acids. From germline, CDR1 is SGHVS and CDR2 FQNEAQ. Trimming took off 3 bases at V and 2 bases at J, with 17 bases between the two ends. The CDR3 loop is CASSLMTGSGTYEQYF. CDR3 nucleotides: TGTGCCAGCAGCTTGATGACGGGGAGTGGGACCTACGAGCAGTACTTC.

V is TRBV2 and J is TRBJ2-7; D is unresolved. Germline values: CDR1 SNHLY, CDR2 FYNNEI. The ends were cut back, 8 bases at V and 0 bases at J, with 17 bases in the middle. This CDR3 is 15 amino acids long. CDR3 sequence (DNA): TGTGCCAGCCTAACACACTATTCCCTCTCCTACGAGCAGTACTTC. Translated: CASLTHYSLSYEQYF.

This chain connects TRBV18 to TRBJ1-1, with 7 bases matching TRBD1. This CDR3 has 15 amino acids. V shed 0 bases, J shed 4 bases, and the junction held 5 bases outside the gene matches. Germline V gene sequence: CDR1 KGHSH, CDR2 LQKENI. The CDR3: CASSPPSRGTTEAFF. The CDR3 DNA reads TGTGCCAGCTCACCACCATCCAGGGGGACCACTGAAGCTTTCTTT.

The chain carries TRBV10-2 and TRBJ2-7; 9 nucleotides line up with TRBD1. Germline lookup yields CDR1 WSHSY and CDR2 SAAADI. The CDR3 consists of 14 residues. Trimming took 7 bases from V and 6 from J; bases not matched to a gene: 10. CDR3 protein: CASIRDRDFGEQYF. As DNA, the CDR3 is TGCGCCAGCATACGGGACAGGGATTTTGGCGAGCAGTACTTC.

V is TRBV19 and J is TRBJ1-4; the D gene is possibly TRBD1 (5 bases). The CDR3 is 15 amino acids. V dropped 3 bases and J dropped 0 bases, with 8 bases sitting between them. From germline, CDR1 is LNHDA and CDR2 SQIVND (reference sequence). The DNA for the CDR3 is TGTGCCAGTAGTATTGCAGGGTCAACTAATGAAAAACTGTTTTTT. Protein: CASSIAGSTNEKLFF. The entire variable domain, with the rest obtained from reference TRBV19 and TRBJ1-4, is as follows: DGGITQSPKYLFRKEGQNVTLSCEQNLNHDAMYWYRQDPGQGLRLIYYSQIVNDFQKGDIAEGYSVSREKKESFPLTVTSAQKNPTAFYLCASSIAGSTNEKLFFGSGTQLSVL.

The J gene is TRBJ2-6, the V gene TRBV7-9; a possible D gene is TRBD1 (6 bases). V lost 4 bases, J lost 0 bases, and 10 bases lay in between. Germline-derived CDR1 and CDR2 are SEHNR and FQNEAQ (reference sequence). The CDR3 is 16 residues long. In DNA form, the CDR3 reads TGTGCCAGCAGCTCCCAGGGGCACTCTGGGGCCAACGTCCTGACTTTC. Translating it yields CASSSQGHSGANVLTF.

This clone was detected once. J is TRBJ2-2 and V is TRBV25-1, with a tentative D call TRBD2 (5 bases). V lost 4 bases, J lost 3 bases, and 15 bases lay in between. This CDR3 region has 16 residues. Per germline, CDR1 MGHDK and CDR2 SYGVNS. The DNA of the CDR3 is TGTGCCAGCAGTGCATTCGGGGATGGGGACACCGGGGAGCTGTTTTTT. Its protein is CASSAFGDGDTGELFF.

The rearrangement uses TRBV10-1 and TRBJ2-7; weak D call: TRBD1 (6 bases). V was cut by 5 bases and J by 1 base, with 12 bases left in between. The CDR3 totals 14 residues. CDR1 WNHNN and CDR2 SYGVQD come from the germline V gene (reference sequence). CDR3 sequence (DNA): TGCGCCAGCAGTTTTGGCAGGGGTTCCTACGAGCAGTACTTC. Encoded protein: CASSFGRGSYEQYF.

The J gene is TRBJ2-2, the V gene TRBV3-1 (or the pseudogene TRBV3-2), with a weak D call TRBD2 (7 bases). The CDR3 contains 18 residues. The germline CDR1 and CDR2 sequences are LGHDT and YNNKEL (reference sequence). Trimming removed 4 bases at V and 4 bases at J, with 22 bases between. The CDR3 nucleotides read TGTGCCAGCAGCCTCCCGAGGGGGGCAAGGGGGGGCACCGGGGAGCTGTTTTTT. Translating gives CASSLPRGARGGTGELFF.

This chain connects TRBV4-1 to TRBJ1-3, with D perhaps TRBD1 (6 bases). Germline-derived CDR1 and CDR2 are MGHRA and YSYEKL. The ends were cut back, 1 base at V and 9 bases at J, with 10 bases in the middle. CDR3 length: 13 amino acids. CDR3 DNA sequence: TGCGCCAGCAGCCAAGGGCAGGGGAGCACCATATATTTT. It encodes CASSQGQGSTIYF.

This sequence joins TRBV28 and TRBJ1-2, with D possibly TRBD1 on 6 matching bases. The length of the CDR3 is 14 residues. V was pared by 6 bases and J by 0 bases, with 11 bases between. Germline V gene sequence: CDR1 MDHEN, CDR2 SYDVKM. CDR3 loop: CASSRDTTNYGYTF. CDR3 DNA sequence: TGTGCCAGCAGCCGGGACACGACTAACTATGGCTACACCTTC.

This clone was counted between two and nine times. The rearrangement joins TRBV28 to TRBJ1-1; the D is unclear. The CDR3 sequence is 14 residues long. V was clipped by 2 bases and J by 11 bases, with 18 bases between them. Germline CDR1 is MDHEN and CDR2 is SYDVKM. The CDR3 nucleotides read TGTGCCAGCAGTTTAAGCGGGGTGGACTCACTGGCTTTCTTT. Residues: CASSLSGVDSLAFF.

This chain uses TRBV4-3 with TRBJ1-1; D might be TRBD1 (6 bases). The germline V and J ends were trimmed by 2 bases and 10 bases, with 23 bases remaining between them. Germline CDR1 LGHNA, CDR2 YSLEER. CDR3 length equals 16 residues. CDR3 coding DNA: TGCGCCAGCAGCCAAAATGGGGGGGCCAAGAACATCGGAGCTTTCTTT. Translated: CASSQNGGAKNIGAFF.

This sequence joins TRBV7-8 and TRBJ2-1; the match to TRBD2 covers 10 bases. The CDR3 spans 14 residues. The germline V gene encodes CDR1 SGHVS and CDR2 FQNEAQ. V trimming: 9 bases; J trimming: 2 bases; junction bases outside the gene matches: 4. CDR3 amino acids: CASESGGAYNEQFF. The CDR3 DNA is TGTGCCAGTGAGAGCGGGGGGGCCTACAATGAGCAGTTCTTC.

V usage is TRBV6-5 and J usage is TRBJ1-2, with D possibly being TRBD1 (5 bases). V was cut by 2 bases and J by 4 bases, with 14 bases left in between. Germline assignment: CDR1 MNHEY and CDR2 SVGAGI. The CDR3 is 15 residues long. The CDR3 DNA reads TGTGCCAGCAGTTACATGGGGCCGGGTTCCTATGGCTACACCTTC. Translating it yields CASSYMGPGSYGYTF.

The rearrangement uses TRBV3-1 (or the pseudogene TRBV3-2) and TRBJ2-5, with D possibly matching TRBD2 (6 bases). In germline, CDR1 is LGHDT, CDR2 YNNKEL (reference sequence). The V and J ends lost 3 bases and 4 bases respectively, with 12 bases between them. This CDR3 has 14 residues. The CDR3 loop is CASSQRLGSETQYF. CDR3 nucleotides: TGTGCCAGCAGCCAGAGACTAGGTTCAGAGACCCAGTACTTC.

The V gene is TRBV5-1, the J gene TRBJ2-1; TRBD1 matches 8 bases. Per the germline V gene, CDR1 is SGHRS and CDR2 is YFSETQ. This CDR3 is built from 14 residues. Losses at the gene ends were 5 bases for V and 2 bases for J; bases not matched to a gene: 3. Written as DNA, the CDR3 is TGCGCCAGCAGTGGACAGGGCCCCTACAATGAGCAGTTCTTC. It is translated as CASSGQGPYNEQFF.

The chain couples TRBV30 to TRBJ2-5; TRBD2 matches at 14 bases. Germline trimming cut 4 bases from V and 5 bases from J; bases unmatched to any gene: 6. The CDR3 extends over 15 amino acids. Germline V gene data show CDR1 as GTSNPN and CDR2 as SVGIG (reference sequence). The CDR3 region is CAWTYRLAGGETQYF. For the CDR3, the DNA is TGTGCCTGGACATACCGACTAGCGGGGGGGGAGACCCAGTACTTC.

This clone is a singleton in its sample. The CDR3 DNA follows: TGTGCCAGTAGTATAGTGGACAGGCACAATCAGCCCCAGCATTTT. The encoded protein is CASSIVDRHNQPQHF. The rearrangement joins TRBV19 to TRBJ1-5, with TRBD1 matching over 7 bases. The CDR3 is 15 amino acids. Losses at the gene ends were 1 base for V and 3 bases for J; bases not matched to a gene: 3. Germline loops: CDR1 LNHDA, CDR2 SQIVND (reference sequence).